This T cell receptor beta chain emerged from a study of cytotoxic CD8 clonotypes in ibrutinib-treated CLL. Clones were read by immunoSEQ multiplex PCR, and TCRdb kept only the in-frame ones, dropping some. The table lists some 130,000 clones, 70% to 90% of them singletons. Sequencing was performed on PBMCs, taken after 24 months of ibrutinib treatment. This receptor was obtained from a human donor with chronic lymphocytic leukemia.

CDR3 sequence (DNA): TGTGCCAGCAGCCAATCCCTGCCGGGGGGAGCTTTCTTT. This sequence encodes CASSQSLPGGAFF. V is TRBV16 and J is TRBJ1-1; TRBD1 might be the D (5 bases). V was trimmed by 0 bases and J by 10 bases, leaving 12 bases between them. Germline CDR1 is KGHSY and CDR2 is FQNENV. The CDR3 covers 13 residues.